These 2 T cell receptor beta chains were sequenced from one sample in a study of shared clonotypes between healthy human individuals. Clones were read by immunoSEQ multiplex PCR, and TCRdb kept only the in-frame ones, dropping some. Here the sample spans approximately 330,000 clones, more than 60% being singletons. Specimen: memory CD4+ T cells sorted from blood. Subset defined: CD45RA-negative fraction. The receptors were sampled from a man aged 25 to 40 in good health.

The J gene is TRBJ2-3, the V gene TRBV6-1; D is undetermined. Between the trimmed V and J ends, which lost 1 base and 11 bases, there was a span of 10 bases. CDR3 size: 12 residues. Germline CDR1 is MNHNS and CDR2 is SASEGT. CDR3 DNA: TGTGCCAGCAGTGAAGAAGCCCCCAAGCAGTATTTT. Translated, it gives CASSEEAPKQYF.

The chain uses TRBV2 and TRBJ2-7, with TRBD2 as a possible D gene (6 bases). V lost 6 bases, J lost 2 bases, and 14 bases lay in between. Germline lookup yields CDR1 SNHLY and CDR2 FYNNEI. The CDR3 sequence is 14 residues long. The CDR3 sequence is CASSVGLTTYEQYF. In nucleotides, the CDR3 is TGTGCCAGCAGCGTGGGACTTACTACCTACGAGCAGTACTTC.